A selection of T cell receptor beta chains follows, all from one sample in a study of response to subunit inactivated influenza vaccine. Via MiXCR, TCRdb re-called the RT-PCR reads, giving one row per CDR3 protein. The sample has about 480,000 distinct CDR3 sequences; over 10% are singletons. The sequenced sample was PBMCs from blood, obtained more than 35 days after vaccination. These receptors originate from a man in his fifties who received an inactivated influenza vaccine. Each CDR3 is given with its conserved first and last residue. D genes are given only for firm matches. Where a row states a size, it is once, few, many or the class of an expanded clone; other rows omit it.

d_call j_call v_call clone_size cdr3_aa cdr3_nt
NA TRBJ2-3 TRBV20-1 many CSARVSDTQYF TGCAGTGCTAGAGTCTCGGATACGCAGTATTTT
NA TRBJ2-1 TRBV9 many CASSRGLENSYNEQFF TGTGCCAGCAGCAGGGGTTTGGAAAACTCCTACAATGAGCAGTTCTTC
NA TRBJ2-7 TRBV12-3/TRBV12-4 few CASSRRRDGQYEQYF TGTGCCAGCAGCCGCCGGAGGGACGGGCAATACGAGCAGTACTTC
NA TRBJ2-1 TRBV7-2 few CASSLVGGADNEQFF TGTGCCAGCAGCTTGGTGGGGGGGGCAGACAATGAGCAGTTCTTC
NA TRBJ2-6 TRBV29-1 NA CSVEQSGANVLTF TGCAGCGTTGAACAGTCTGGGGCCAACGTCCTGACTTTC
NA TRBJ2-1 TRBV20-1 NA CSASLRNYNEQFF TGCAGTGCTAGTTTGCGGAACTACAATGAGCAGTTCTTC
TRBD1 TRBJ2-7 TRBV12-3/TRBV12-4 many CASRPGQGVHEQYF TGTGCCAGTAGACCGGGACAGGGCGTCCACGAGCAGTACTTC
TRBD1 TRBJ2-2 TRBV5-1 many CASSPGTGLNTGELFF TGCGCCAGCAGCCCAGGGACAGGGCTGAACACCGGGGAGCTGTTTTTT
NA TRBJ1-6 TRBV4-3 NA CASSLVRGDSPLHF TGCGCCAGCAGCCTAGTCCGGGGAGACTCACCCCTCCACTTT
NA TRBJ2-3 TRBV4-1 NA CASSQPGPNLQYF TGCGCCAGCAGCCAACCGGGACCCAACCTGCAGTATTTT
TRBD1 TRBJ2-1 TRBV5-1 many CASSPRDRLDNEQFF TGCGCCAGCAGCCCCCGGGACAGGCTTGACAATGAGCAGTTCTTC
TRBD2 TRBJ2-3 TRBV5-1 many CASRRTSDTRHTQYF TGCGCCAGCCGCCGGACTAGCGATACCAGGCATACGCAGTATTTT
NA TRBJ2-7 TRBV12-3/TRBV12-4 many CASSLGGAFYEQYF TGTGCCAGCAGTTTGGGGGGTGCTTTCTACGAGCAGTACTTC
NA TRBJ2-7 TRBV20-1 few CSARARVGLQSYEQYF TGCAGTGCTAGAGCGAGGGTTGGTTTACAGTCCTACGAGCAGTACTTC
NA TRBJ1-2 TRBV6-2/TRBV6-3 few CASSRTGMGQGNGYTF TGTGCCAGCAGCCGGACCGGAATGGGCCAGGGCAATGGCTACACCTTC
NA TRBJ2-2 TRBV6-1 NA CASSTTAGAGELFF TGTGCCAGCAGCACAACCGCAGGGGCCGGGGAGCTGTTTTTT
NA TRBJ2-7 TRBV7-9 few CASNPADNYEQYF TGTGCCAGCAATCCCGCAGATAACTACGAGCAGTACTTC
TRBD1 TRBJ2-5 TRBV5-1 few CASRPPGGGQETQYF TGCGCCAGCAGACCCCCAGGGGGCGGGCAAGAGACCCAGTACTTC
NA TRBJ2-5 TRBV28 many CASRMLMKETQYF TGTGCCAGCAGGATGCTGATGAAAGAGACCCAGTACTTC
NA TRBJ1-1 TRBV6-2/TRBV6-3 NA CASSYGWTEAFF TGTGCCAGCAGTTACGGGTGGACTGAAGCTTTCTTT
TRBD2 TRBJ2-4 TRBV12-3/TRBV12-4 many CASSNSGRADKNIQYF TGTGCCAGCAGTAATAGCGGGAGGGCCGACAAAAACATTCAGTACTTC
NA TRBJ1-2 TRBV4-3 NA CASSQEGGPYGYTF TGCGCCAGCAGCCAAGAGGGGGGACCCTATGGCTACACCTTC
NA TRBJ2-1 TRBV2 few CASSEQVGREQFF TGTGCCAGCAGTGAGCAGGTTGGCCGGGAGCAGTTCTTC
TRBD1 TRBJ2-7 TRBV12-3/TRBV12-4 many CASSFRQGAHEQYF TGTGCCAGCAGTTTTAGACAGGGGGCCCACGAGCAGTACTTC
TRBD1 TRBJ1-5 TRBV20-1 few CSARDATGGGWQPQHF TGCAGTGCTAGAGACGCAACAGGGGGCGGGTGGCAGCCCCAGCATTTT
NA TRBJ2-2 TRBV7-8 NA CASGGGLNTGELFF TGTGCCAGCGGCGGCGGCCTTAACACCGGGGAGCTGTTTTTT
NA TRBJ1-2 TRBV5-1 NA CASSRADNYGYTF TGCGCCAGCAGCCGAGCCGACAACTATGGCTACACCTTC
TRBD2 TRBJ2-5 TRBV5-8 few CASSLEGLAGQETQYF TGTGCCAGCAGCTTGGAGGGACTAGCGGGGCAAGAGACCCAGTACTTC
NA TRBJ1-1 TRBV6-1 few CASTLRRGGTEAFF TGTGCCAGCACCCTACGAAGGGGGGGCACTGAAGCTTTCTTT
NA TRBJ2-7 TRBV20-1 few CSARVGGRQTYEQYF TGCAGTGCTAGAGTGGGTGGGCGCCAGACCTACGAGCAGTACTTC
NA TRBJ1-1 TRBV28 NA CASSFFWGRVNTEAFF TGTGCCAGCAGTTTCTTCTGGGGCAGGGTGAACACTGAAGCTTTCTTT
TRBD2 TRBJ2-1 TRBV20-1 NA CSATAGTYNEQFF TGCAGTGCTACAGCGGGAACCTACAATGAGCAGTTCTTC
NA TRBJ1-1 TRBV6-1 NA CASRFREAFF TGTGCCAGCAGATTCAGGGAAGCTTTCTTT